The 2 T cell receptor beta chains presented below share a single source sample, sequenced in a study of blood T cells in healthy people across ages. Primed by a sample-barcoded 5' primer and a J-beta primer mix, a second PCR proceeded for 7 to 11 cycles. One entry per CDR3 protein results from TCRdb running MiXCR on the 5' RACE reads. The table records over 500,000 distinct CDR3 sequences, over 40% of them present only once. Specimen: blood. The receptor source for this set is a woman older than 75 in good health.

A note on this clonotype: A read error may explain this, as a much larger clone is one base away. The V and J genes are TRBV20-1 and TRBJ2-1; 7 bases line up with TRBD2. The CDR3 loop spans 12 amino acids. V trimming: 3 bases; J trimming: 8 bases; junction bases outside the gene matches: 4. The germline V gene has CDR1 DFQATT and CDR2 SNEGSKA (reference sequence). The CDR3 sequence: CSARGSGDEQFF. The CDR3 region has the DNA TGCAGTGCTAGGGGGAGCGGGGATGAGCAGTTCTTC.

With respect to this clonotype: This may be a read error: a much more frequent sequence differs by one nucleotide. The chain joins TRBV14 to TRBJ1-6, with D unclear. Germline V gene data show CDR1 as SGHDN and CDR2 as FVKESK. CDR3 size: 13 residues. This CDR3 is CASSQDVRSPPHF. The CDR3, as DNA: TGTGCCAGCAGCCAAGACGTCCGGTCACCCCCCCACTTT.